This TCR beta chain was observed in a study of blood T cell repertoires in COVID-19. Study-level information: COVID-19 samples collected from the United States, Italy and Spain covered acute and convalescent phases. PBMCs, B-cell-depleted T cells, or T cells provided the cDNA or gDNA that made up the material.

How the authors handled the data: Amplification of reference gene primers was used by the study to estimate nucleated cell counts. This table comes from immunoSEQ multiplex PCR, and its TCRdb copy is limited to in-frame clones, with some not included. From that table come the V and J calls and clone size; the DNA was used to work out D and trimming. Of about 210,000 clones in the sample, around 83% are singletons; the top ten hold 7% to 10%. V gave up 6 bases and J gave up 2 bases, with 7 bases separating them. This CDR3 region has 11 residues. In germline, CDR1 is SQVTM, CDR2 ANQGSEA. The receptor was isolated from a woman between 50 and 59 years old with acute or convalescent COVID-19. This chain links TRBV29-1 with TRBJ2-5; TRBD1 might be the D (5 bases). The sample comprised peripheral blood. CDR3 in amino acids: CSVRVQETQYF. The CDR3 DNA reads as TGCAGCGTCAGGGTACAAGAGACCCAGTACTTC.